The sample holds many counts of the clone carrying this T cell receptor (beta chain). Its antigen remains unidentified. All donors were healthy, and all were Caucasian. TCRdb reanalysed the 5' RACE reads using MiXCR and keeps one entry per CDR3 protein. The sample includes about 240,000 distinct CDR3 sequences, roughly 12% of them seen just once. The data stem from a study of identical twins. The CDR3 runs 11 residues. The V gene's germline CDR1 is MNHEY and CDR2 SVGEGT. The V gene lost 8 bases and the J gene lost 6 bases, with 8 bases spanning the gap. Study results and limitations: Within beta out-of-frame sequences, the excess sharing observed between twins was weaker. Insertion counts were lower in abundant cord blood beta clonotypes, a trend that memory repertoires did not show.

This sample also belongs to another study, concerning yellow fever vaccine responses in identical twins.

The TCR was taken from a woman aged 18 to 35 in good health. Source material: memory (CD45RO+) T cells sorted from blood. This sequence joins TRBV6-2 or TRBV6-3 and TRBJ1-5, with D unresolved. The CDR3 nucleotides are TGTGCCAGCGCCGACGGTCAGCCCCAGCATTTT. Its translation: CASADGQPQHF.